The TCR beta chain described here comes from a study of vaccination effects on CD4 cells after COVID-19. Study information: Vaccine administered to participants consisted of two doses of either BNT162b2 or mRNA-1273.

TCRdb's copy holds only in-frame clones and misses some; the assay was immunoSEQ multiplex PCR. The sample holds 65,000 or so clones, approximately 76% seen once. Study-wide results and limits: There was marked clonal contraction among infection- and vaccine-induced clones late after vaccination.

Under the ViraFEST assay, PBMC were stimulated with viral peptide pools so that antigen-specific CD4+ T cells expanded. Sequencing was performed afterwards. Around day 10 of culture, CD4+ T cells were separated out. In the vaccine recipients, nucleocapsid antibodies were negative and there was no prior SARS-CoV-2 infection. Per germline, CDR1 SGHDN and CDR2 FVKESK. V gave up 4 bases and J gave up 0 bases, with 14 bases separating them. This CDR3 comprises 16 residues. A remark on this clone: As yet, its antigen is unknown.

The chain joins TRBV14 to TRBJ2-3; either TRBD1 or TRBD2 may supply D (7 bases each). The material was CD4+ T cells from PBMCs cultured with HCoV-NL63 spike peptides, obtained before COVID-19 vaccination. The TCR originated in a human donor who received a COVID-19 vaccine. The chain's CDR3 is CASSLGGTESTDTQYF. The CDR3, as DNA: TGTGCCAGCAGCCTCGGGGGGACAGAAAGCACAGATACGCAGTATTTT.